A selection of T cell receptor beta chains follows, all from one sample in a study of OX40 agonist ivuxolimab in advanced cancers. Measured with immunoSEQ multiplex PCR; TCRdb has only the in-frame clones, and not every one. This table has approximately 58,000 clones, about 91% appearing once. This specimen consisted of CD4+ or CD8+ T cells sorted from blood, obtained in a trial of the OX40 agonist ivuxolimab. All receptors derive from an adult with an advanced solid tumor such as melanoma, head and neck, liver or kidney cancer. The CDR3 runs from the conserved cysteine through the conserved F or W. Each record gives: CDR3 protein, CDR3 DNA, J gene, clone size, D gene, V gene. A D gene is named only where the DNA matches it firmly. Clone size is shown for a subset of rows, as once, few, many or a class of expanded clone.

CASSGPLAGQSSYNEQFF | TGTGCCAGCAGTGGGCCCCTAGCGGGACAAAGCTCCTACAATGAGCAGTTCTTC | TRBJ2-1 | once | TRBD2 | TRBV2
CASSSTNGPYNEQFF | TGTGCCAGCAGCTCCACTAACGGACCCTACAATGAGCAGTTCTTC | TRBJ2-1 | once | . | TRBV11-2
CASSSSLYSEPQHF | TGTGCCAGCAGTTCCTCTTTGTATTCGGAGCCCCAGCATTTT | TRBJ1-5 | once | . | TRBV27
CAISESGTYEQYF | TGTGCCATCAGTGAGTCCGGAACCTACGAGCAGTACTTC | TRBJ2-7 | once | . | TRBV10-3
CASSFGSTSGEQFF | TGTGCCAGCAGCTTCGGGTCGACTAGCGGGGAGCAGTTCTTC | TRBJ2-1 | . | TRBD2 | TRBV5-4
CASSFGAGLAKNIQYF | TGTGCCAGCAGCTTTGGGGCGGGATTAGCCAAAAACATTCAGTACTTC | TRBJ2-4 | few | . | TRBV7-9
CASSYLSLAGNGEQYF | TGTGCCAGCAGTTACCTTTCCCTAGCGGGAAACGGGGAGCAGTACTTC | TRBJ2-7 | . | TRBD2 | TRBV6-5
CASRFTGRSGNTIYF | TGTGCCAGCAGATTCACAGGACGCTCTGGAAACACCATATATTTT | TRBJ1-3 | once | . | TRBV28
CASSLDLPLAGDNEQFF | TGTGCCAGCAGCTTAGATCTTCCGCTAGCGGGGGACAATGAGCAGTTCTTC | TRBJ2-1 | . | TRBD2 | TRBV11-3
CASSLSPDRGYVEQFF | TGTGCCAGCAGTTTATCCCCGGACAGGGGGTATGTTGAGCAGTTCTTC | TRBJ2-1 | . | TRBD1 | TRBV27
CASMGLADSTDTQYF | TGTGCCAGCATGGGACTAGCGGATAGCACAGATACGCAGTATTTT | TRBJ2-3 | . | TRBD2 | TRBV6-1
CASSLGTGRRETQYF | TGCGCCAGCAGCTTAGGGACAGGCCGCAGGGAGACCCAGTACTTC | TRBJ2-5 | . | TRBD1 | TRBV5-1
CSARTSGGSSYEQYF | TGCAGCGCTCGGACTAGCGGCGGTAGCTCCTACGAGCAGTACTTC | TRBJ2-7 | . | TRBD2 | TRBV29-1
CASRAGAASGSKFF | TGTGCCAGCAGGGCAGGGGCGGCTAGCGGGTCCAAGTTCTTC | TRBJ2-1 | . | TRBD2 | TRBV7-9
CASRLFLLAGGIYEQFF | TGTGCAAGTCGCTTATTCCTACTAGCGGGAGGAATCTATGAGCAGTTCTTC | TRBJ2-1 | . | . | TRBV12-2
CASSVLQPNLEAFF | TGTGCCAGCAGCGTATTACAGCCAAACCTTGAAGCTTTCTTT | TRBJ1-1 | . | . | TRBV9
CASSSPRDKNNYGYTF | TGTGCCAGCAGCTCGCCCCGGGACAAAAATAACTATGGCTACACCTTC | TRBJ1-2 | . | . | TRBV9
CASSVDREKLFF | TGTGCCAGCAGCGTCGACAGGGAAAAACTGTTTTTT | TRBJ1-4 | . | . | TRBV5-5
CASSTRLEGNEQFF | TGTGCCAGTAGTACCAGACTAGAGGGCAATGAGCAGTTCTTC | TRBJ2-1 | . | . | TRBV19
CASSFAPGTQGNTIYF | TGCGCCAGCAGCTTTGCCCCCGGGACCCAAGGGAACACCATATATTTT | TRBJ1-3 | . | . | TRBV5-1
CASSLDLGLGAGEKLFF | TGTGCCAGCAGCTTAGATCTGGGGTTAGGGGCTGGGGAAAAACTGTTTTTT | TRBJ1-4 | . | . | TRBV11-3
CASSYSAGNYGYTF | TGTGCCAGCAGTTACTCGGCAGGGAACTATGGCTACACCTTC | TRBJ1-2 | . | . | TRBV6-6
CASSPRLDPSYNEQFF | TGTGCCAGCAGTCCCCGACTAGACCCCTCCTACAATGAGCAGTTCTTC | TRBJ2-1 | . | . | TRBV27
CASGRHYNSPLHF | TGCGCCAGCGGAAGACACTATAATTCACCCCTCCACTTT | TRBJ1-6 | . | . | TRBV4-3
CASSPPGLVLYEQFF | TGTGCCAGTAGTCCCCCGGGACTAGTCTTGTATGAGCAGTTCTTC | TRBJ2-1 | . | TRBD2 | TRBV19
CASSLLGYEQYF | TGTGCCAGCAGCTTATTGGGCTACGAGCAGTACTTC | TRBJ2-7 | . | . | TRBV7-2
CASSPGLAGGSSYEQYF | TGTGCCAGCAGCCCTGGGCTAGCGGGAGGGAGCTCCTACGAGCAGTACTTC | TRBJ2-7 | . | TRBD2 | TRBV14
CASSSDRVGTEAFF | TGTGCCAGCAGTTCGGACAGGGTTGGCACTGAAGCTTTCTTT | TRBJ1-1 | once | TRBD1 | TRBV6-5
CASGLAGSGGGEQYF | TGTGCCAGCGGACTAGCGGGAAGTGGAGGGGGCGAGCAGTACTTC | TRBJ2-7 | . | TRBD2 | TRBV7-9
CASSRTGSGNTIYF | TGCGCCAGCAGCCGGACAGGCTCTGGAAACACCATATATTTT | TRBJ1-3 | . | TRBD1 | TRBV4-1
CASGDRRSYNEQFF | TGTGCCAGCGGAGACAGGCGATCCTACAATGAGCAGTTCTTC | TRBJ2-1 | . | . | TRBV7-9
CASSPFSSGSGNEQFF | TGTGCCAGCTCACCATTTTCTAGCGGGAGCGGGAATGAGCAGTTCTTC | TRBJ2-1 | once | TRBD2 | TRBV18
CSDNTEAFF | TGCAGCGATAACACTGAAGCTTTCTTT | TRBJ1-1 | . | . | TRBV29-1
CASSVGSLGGANVLTF | TGCGCCAGCAGCGTAGGCAGCCTTGGTGGGGCCAACGTCCTGACTTTC | TRBJ2-6 | . | . | TRBV5-1
CASSQNRGSNTEAFF | TGCGCCAGCAGCCAAAACAGGGGGTCGAACACTGAAGCTTTCTTT | TRBJ1-1 | . | TRBD1 | TRBV4-3
CASSPGLAGGSGFF | TGTGCCAGTAGTCCGGGACTAGCGGGAGGTTCGGGGTTCTTC | TRBJ2-1 | once | TRBD2 | TRBV19
CASSQGSSGSTDTQYF | TGTGCCAGCAGCCAAGGGTCCAGCGGGAGCACAGATACGCAGTATTTT | TRBJ2-3 | . | . | TRBV14
CASSLGSYSNQPQHF | TGTGCCAGTAGCTTGGGAAGCTATAGCAATCAGCCCCAGCATTTT | TRBJ1-5 | . | . | TRBV19
CASSLGEGLVHEQFF | TGTGCCAGCAGTCTAGGGGAGGGGCTAGTCCATGAGCAGTTCTTC | TRBJ2-1 | . | TRBD2 | TRBV11-3
CATSRENGLREQYF | TGTGCCACCAGCAGAGAAAACGGGCTTCGGGAGCAGTACTTC | TRBJ2-7 | once | . | TRBV15
CSVATGSSSGNTIYF | TGCAGCGTTGCGACAGGGTCGAGCTCTGGAAACACCATATATTTT | TRBJ1-3 | . | TRBD1 | TRBV29-1
CASSFSGTSGRGSFF | TGTGCCAGCAGCTTCTCCGGGACTAGCGGGAGGGGATCGTTCTTC | TRBJ2-1 | . | TRBD2 | TRBV5-8
CASSLGPTVGYTF | TGTGCCAGCAGCTTGGGCCCGACGGTTGGCTACACCTTC | TRBJ1-2 | . | . | TRBV5-6
CASSLVTDNTEAFF | TGTGCCAGCAGCTTAGTTACCGATAACACTGAAGCTTTCTTT | TRBJ1-1 | . | . | TRBV11-2
CASITNGQGNEKLFF | TGTGCCAGCATCACGAATGGGCAGGGTAATGAAAAACTGTTTTTT | TRBJ1-4 | . | . | TRBV6-1
CASSQSGTSGTEAFF | TGTGCCAGCTCGCAATCCGGGACATCGGGCACTGAAGCTTTCTTT | TRBJ1-1 | . | . | TRBV18
CASSLAASGEGEQFF | TGTGCCAGCAGCTTAGCGGCTAGCGGAGAGGGTGAGCAGTTCTTC | TRBJ2-1 | . | TRBD2 | TRBV7-6